This T cell receptor beta chain was captured in a study of cytomegalovirus exposure and HLA in healthy donors. Profiled with immunoSEQ multiplex PCR; TCRdb holds only in-frame clones, not every one. Of approximately 150,000 clones detected, 87% appear once; the ten largest clones hold 4.5% to 5.5%. Separate from the 666-subject first cohort was the approximately 130-subject validation cohort, to which the donors belonged. Study findings and constraints: The classifier was said to identify cytomegalovirus status with high specificity and sensitivity. In vitro testing confirmed a few CMV-associated chains as specific for CMV antigens. Subsequent analysis found a tendency for first-cohort TCR clusters to co-occur within the 95 to 150 validation repertoires.

This CDR3 has 14 residues. CDR1 and CDR2 (germline): MNHEY, SVGAGI. V gave up 7 bases and J gave up 5 bases; unmatched junction bases: 7. Points on this clone: The target antigen is unknown.

The source is a man in his late teens or twenties in good health and CMV-seropositive. The sample consisted of PBMCs. The chain recombines TRBV6-5 with TRBJ1-1; 10 positions match TRBD1. CDR3 in DNA: TGTGCCAGCACCGAGGACAGGGGGAGAACTGAAGCTTTCTTT. Translated: CASTEDRGRTEAFF.